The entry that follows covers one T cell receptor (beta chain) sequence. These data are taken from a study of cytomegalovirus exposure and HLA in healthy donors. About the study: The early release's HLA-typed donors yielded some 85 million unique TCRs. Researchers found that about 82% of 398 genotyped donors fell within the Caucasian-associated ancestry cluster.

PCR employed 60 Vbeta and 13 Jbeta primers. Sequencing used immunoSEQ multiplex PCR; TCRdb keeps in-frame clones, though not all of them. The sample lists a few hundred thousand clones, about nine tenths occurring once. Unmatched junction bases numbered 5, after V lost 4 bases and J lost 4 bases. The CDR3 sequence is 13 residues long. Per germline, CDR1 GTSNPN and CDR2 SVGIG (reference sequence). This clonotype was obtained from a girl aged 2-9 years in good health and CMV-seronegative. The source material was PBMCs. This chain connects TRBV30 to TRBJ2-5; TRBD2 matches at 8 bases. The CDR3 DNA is TGTGCCTGGACCGGGGGGGCCCGAGAGACCCAGTACTTC. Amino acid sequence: CAWTGGARETQYF. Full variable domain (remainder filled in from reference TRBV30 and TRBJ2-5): SQTIHQWPATLVQPVGSPLSLECTVEGTSNPNLYWYRQAAGRGLQLLFYSVGIGQISSEVPQNLSASRPQDRQFILSSKKLLLSDSGFYLCAWTGGARETQYFGPGTRLLVL.